The TCR beta chain described here comes from a study of regulatory T cells in long-lasting Graves disease. Regarding the study as a whole: Persistent patients had a count of shared public clonotypes (under 3,000) that exceeded that of new patients (almost 1,000). Thyroid tissue went unexamined; only peripheral blood was analyzed.

Investigators prepared the TCR beta libraries by applying iRepertoire HTBI primers and Arm-PCR of CDR3 regions. Using its own MiXCR run on the multiplex PCR reads, TCRdb lists one record per CDR3 protein. The table includes a few hundred thousand distinct CDR3 sequences, 20% to 25% detected once. Time point meaning: persistent/refractory GD, antithyroid drugs over 5 years with positive TRAb. The authors made the TCR library using RNA they extracted from PBMCs. One endocrinology department in Xi'an, China, was where patients came from. The germline gives CDR1 MDHEN, CDR2 SYDVKM. The CDR3 has 15 amino acids. On this clonotype: Its matching antigen is unknown. One junction end disagrees with the germline gene, perhaps due to a read error.

The chain joins TRBV28 to TRBJ2-1, with 11 bases that match TRBD1. The sequences come from peripheral blood mononuclear cells (PBMCs), collected when the disease was refractory, from a patient treated with antithyroid drugs. The source is a female donor with Graves disease. CDR3 sequence: CASRGTGGSIHEQSF. The CDR3 DNA follows: TGTGCCAGCAGAGGGACAGGGGGGTCGATTCATGAGCAGTCCTTC. Combining the CDR3 with reference TRBV28 and TRBJ2-1 gives the whole variable domain DVKVTQSSRYLVKRTGEKVFLECVQDMDHENMFWYRQDPGLGLRLIYFSYDVKMKEKGDIPEGYSVSREKKERFSLILESASTNQTSMYLCASRGTGGSIHEQSFGPGTRLTVL.